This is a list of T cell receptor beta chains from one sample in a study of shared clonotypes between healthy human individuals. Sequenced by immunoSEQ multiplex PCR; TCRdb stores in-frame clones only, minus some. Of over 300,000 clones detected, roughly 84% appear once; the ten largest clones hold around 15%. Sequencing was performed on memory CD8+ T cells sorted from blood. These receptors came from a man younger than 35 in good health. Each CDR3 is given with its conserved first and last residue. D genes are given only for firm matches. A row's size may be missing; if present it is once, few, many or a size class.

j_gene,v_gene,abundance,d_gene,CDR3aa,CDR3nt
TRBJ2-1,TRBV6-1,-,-,CASSESSDSYNEQFF,TGTGCCAGCAGTGAATCCTCTGACTCCTACAATGAGCAGTTCTTC
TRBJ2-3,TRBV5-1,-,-,CASSLGIADTQYF,TGCGCCAGCAGCTTGGGTATCGCGGATACGCAGTATTTT
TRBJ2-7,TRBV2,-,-,CASSPSYEQYF,TGTGCCAGCAGTCCCTCCTACGAGCAGTACTTC
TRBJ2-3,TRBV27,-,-,CASSLRENTDTQYF,TGTGCCAGCAGTTTGAGGGAGAACACAGATACGCAGTATTTT
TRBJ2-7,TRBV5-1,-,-,CASSWGGGSYEQYF,TGCGCCAGCAGCTGGGGAGGCGGGTCCTACGAGCAGTACTTC
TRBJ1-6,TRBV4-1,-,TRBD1,CASSIQGAFGSPLHF,TGCGCCAGCAGCATACAGGGGGCGTTCGGTTCACCCCTCCACTTT
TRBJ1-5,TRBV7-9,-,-,CASSADVGNRSVSPQHF,TGTGCCAGCAGCGCCGACGTGGGGAACAGGAGCGTGTCGCCCCAGCATTTT
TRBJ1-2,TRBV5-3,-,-,CARSWGPITYGYTF,TGTGCCAGAAGCTGGGGGCCAATTACCTATGGCTACACCTTC
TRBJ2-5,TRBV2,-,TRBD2,CASSEGLAGGYQETQYF,TGTGCCAGCAGTGAGGGACTAGCGGGGGGATACCAAGAGACCCAGTACTTC
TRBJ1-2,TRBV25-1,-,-,CASGGEFYGYTF,TGTGCCAGCGGGGGCGAGTTCTATGGCTACACCTTC
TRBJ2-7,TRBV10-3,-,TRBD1,CAIRDRGHIYEQYF,TGTGCCATCAGAGACAGGGGGCATATCTACGAGCAGTACTTC
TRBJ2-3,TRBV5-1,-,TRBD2,CASSFRLASTDTQYF,TGCGCCAGCAGCTTTCGACTAGCGAGCACAGATACGCAGTATTTT
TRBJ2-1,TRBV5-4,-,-,CASSLAGVGPPPYNEQFF,TGTGCCAGCAGCTTGGCCGGGGTTGGGCCCCCTCCCTACAATGAGCAGTTCTTC
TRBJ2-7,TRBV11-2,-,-,CASSSTGDSYEQYF,TGTGCCAGCAGCTCTACGGGGGACAGCTACGAGCAGTACTTC
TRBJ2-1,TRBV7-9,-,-,CASSLSNEQFF,TGTGCCAGCAGCTTGTCTAATGAGCAGTTCTTC
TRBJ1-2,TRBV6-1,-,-,CASSEGLLYGYTF,TGTGCCAGCAGTGAAGGACTGCTCTATGGCTACACCTTC
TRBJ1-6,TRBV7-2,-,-,CASSLKAGVFSPLHF,TGTGCCAGCAGCTTAAAGGCAGGGGTCTTTTCACCCCTCCACTTT
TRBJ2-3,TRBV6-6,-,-,CASSYSTPTDTQYF,TGTGCCAGCAGTTACTCGACCCCCACAGATACGCAGTATTTT
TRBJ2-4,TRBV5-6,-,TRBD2,CASSFPGPGGIQYF,TGTGCCAGCAGCTTTCCGGGGCCGGGGGGCATTCAGTACTTC
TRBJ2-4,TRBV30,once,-,CAWSGGAGRAQNIQYF,TGTGCCTGGAGCGGGGGAGCAGGGAGAGCCCAAAACATTCAGTACTTC
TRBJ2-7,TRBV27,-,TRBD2,CASSLGGILYEQYF,TGTGCCAGCAGTTTGGGAGGGATCCTCTACGAGCAGTACTTC
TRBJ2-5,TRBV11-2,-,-,CASSLETGETQYF,TGTGCCAGCAGCTTAGAAACGGGGGAGACCCAGTACTTC
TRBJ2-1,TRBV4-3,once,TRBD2,CASSQAIRLAGVENEQFF,TGCGCCAGCAGCCAGGCAATCAGACTAGCGGGAGTAGAAAATGAGCAGTTCTTC
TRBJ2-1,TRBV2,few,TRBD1,CASSEGTGDYNEQFF,TGTGCCAGCAGTGAAGGGACAGGGGATTACAATGAGCAGTTCTTC
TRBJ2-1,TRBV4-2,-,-,CASSQDLLAFDEQFF,TGTGCCAGCAGCCAAGATCTTCTAGCGTTCGATGAGCAGTTCTTC
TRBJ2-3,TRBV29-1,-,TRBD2,CSVGLAGVDTQYF,TGCAGCGTCGGACTAGCGGGAGTAGATACGCAGTATTTT
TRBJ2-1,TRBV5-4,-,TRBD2,CASSTDPGLPYNEQFF,TGTGCCAGCAGCACTGACCCGGGACTACCATACAATGAGCAGTTCTTC
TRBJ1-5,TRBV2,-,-,CASSVHSNQPQHF,TGTGCCAGCAGTGTCCACAGCAATCAGCCCCAGCATTTT
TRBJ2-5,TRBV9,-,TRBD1,CASSEGTVEEETQYF,TGTGCCAGCAGCGAAGGGACAGTTGAGGAAGAGACCCAGTACTTC
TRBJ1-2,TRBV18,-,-,CASSPPEQGYGYTF,TGTGCCAGCTCACCACCAGAACAGGGCTATGGCTACACCTTC
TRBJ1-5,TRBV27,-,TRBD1,CASSGQGAQPQHF,TGTGCCAGCAGCGGACAGGGGGCTCAGCCCCAGCATTTT
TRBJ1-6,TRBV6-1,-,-,CASSEGADYNSPLHF,TGTGCCAGCAGTGAGGGGGCAGATTATAATTCACCTCTCCACTTT
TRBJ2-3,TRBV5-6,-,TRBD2,CASSFLAGVTDTQYF,TGTGCCAGCAGCTTCCTAGCGGGGGTCACAGATACGCAGTATTTT
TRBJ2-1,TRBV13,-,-,CASSLEGSSYNEQFF,TGTGCCAGCAGCTTAGAAGGCTCGTCCTACAATGAGCAGTTCTTC
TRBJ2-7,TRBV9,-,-,CASSAPGHEQYF,TGTGCCAGCAGCGCCCCTGGGCACGAGCAGTACTTC
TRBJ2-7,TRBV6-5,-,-,CASSFALGSEQYF,TGTGCCAGCTCCTTTGCTCTGGGTAGCGAGCAGTACTTC
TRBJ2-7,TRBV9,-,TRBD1,CASSVGDRYEQYF,TGTGCCAGCAGCGTCGGGGACAGGTACGAGCAGTACTTC
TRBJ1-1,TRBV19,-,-,CASAYSGLEAFF,TGTGCCAGTGCTTACAGTGGACTTGAAGCTTTCTTT
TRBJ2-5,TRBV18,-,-,CASSPIWQETQYF,TGTGCCAGCTCACCAATCTGGCAAGAGACCCAGTACTTC
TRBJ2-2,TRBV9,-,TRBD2,CASSISAGGPYTGELFF,TGTGCCAGCTCCATCTCCGCGGGAGGGCCCTACACCGGGGAGCTGTTTTTT
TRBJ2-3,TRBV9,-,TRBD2,CASSVLAGGFADTQYF,TGTGCCAGCAGCGTACTAGCGGGAGGATTTGCAGATACGCAGTATTTT
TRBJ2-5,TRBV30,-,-,CAWNTGGLQETQYF,TGTGCCTGGAATACCGGGGGGCTACAAGAGACCCAGTACTTC
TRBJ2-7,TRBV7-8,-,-,CASSLDVSYEQYF,TGTGCCAGCAGCTTAGATGTGAGCTACGAGCAGTACTTC
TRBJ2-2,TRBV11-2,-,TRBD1,CASSDHDRGNTGELFF,TGTGCCAGCAGTGATCACGACAGGGGGAACACCGGGGAGCTGTTTTTT
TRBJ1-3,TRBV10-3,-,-,CAISERGGNGNTIYF,TGTGCCATCAGTGAACGCGGGGGGAATGGAAACACCATATATTTT
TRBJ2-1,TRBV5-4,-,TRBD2,CASSLSPGSGSDNEQFF,TGTGCCAGCAGCTTGTCCCCCGGTAGCGGGAGCGACAATGAGCAGTTCTTC
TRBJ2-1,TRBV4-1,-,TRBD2,CASSPGLTGVSYNEQFF,TGCGCCAGCAGCCCGGGACTAACGGGAGTCTCCTACAATGAGCAGTTCTTC
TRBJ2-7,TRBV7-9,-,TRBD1,CASSFAGRGLYEQYF,TGTGCCAGCAGCTTCGCGGGCAGGGGGCTCTACGAGCAGTACTTC
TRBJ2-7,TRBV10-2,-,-,CASSEKGASYEQYF,TGCGCCAGCAGTGAAAAGGGAGCTTCCTACGAGCAGTACTTC
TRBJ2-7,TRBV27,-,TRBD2,CASSLGGWEGYEQYF,TGTGCCAGCAGTTTGGGGGGGTGGGAAGGTTACGAGCAGTACTTC
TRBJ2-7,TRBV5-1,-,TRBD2,CASSLAGGNYEQYF,TGCGCCAGCAGCTTGGCCGGGGGGAACTACGAGCAGTACTTC
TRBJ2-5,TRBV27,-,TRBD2,CASSSIGLAGRETQYF,TGTGCCAGCAGTTCGATCGGACTAGCGGGACGGGAGACCCAGTACTTC
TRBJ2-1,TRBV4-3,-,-,CASSEPGTGDLDEQFF,TGCGCCAGCAGCGAACCAGGGACGGGAGACTTGGATGAGCAGTTCTTC